A selection of T cell receptor beta chains follows, all from one sample in a study of cytomegalovirus exposure and HLA in healthy donors. TCRdb's table, derived via immunoSEQ multiplex PCR, lists solely in-frame clones and lacks some. Among 150,000 to 200,000 clones listed, 75% were seen once. What was sequenced was PBMCs. These receptors were obtained from a woman in her forties or fifties in good health and CMV-seropositive. The CDR3 runs from the conserved cysteine through the conserved F or W. A D gene is named only where the DNA matches it firmly. For some rows the clone size is stated as once, few or many, or as a class when expanded; others skip it.

clone size: -; V gene: TRBV30; D gene: -; J gene: TRBJ1-5; CDR3 protein: CAWNGGMAQPQHF; CDR3 DNA: TGTGCCTGGAACGGGGGGATGGCTCAGCCCCAGCATTTT
clone size: -; V gene: TRBV4-2; D gene: -; J gene: TRBJ1-2; CDR3 protein: CASSQDSGSYGYTF; CDR3 DNA: TGTGCCAGCAGCCAAGATTCGGGGTCCTATGGCTACACCTTC
clone size: few; V gene: TRBV2; D gene: TRBD1; J gene: TRBJ2-5; CDR3 protein: CASSEQQGQETQYF; CDR3 DNA: TGTGCCAGCAGTGAACAACAGGGGCAAGAGACCCAGTACTTC
clone size: many; V gene: TRBV6-5; D gene: TRBD1; J gene: TRBJ1-1; CDR3 protein: CASRPGTGTPEAFF; CDR3 DNA: TGTGCCAGCAGACCCGGGACAGGGACACCTGAAGCTTTCTTT
clone size: few; V gene: TRBV5-1; D gene: -; J gene: TRBJ2-2; CDR3 protein: CASSLNRDGELFF; CDR3 DNA: TGCGCCAGCAGCTTAAATCGGGACGGGGAGCTGTTTTTT
clone size: -; V gene: TRBV30; D gene: TRBD2; J gene: TRBJ2-1; CDR3 protein: CAWSIGGGHEQFF; CDR3 DNA: TGTGCCTGGAGTATCGGCGGGGGTCACGAGCAGTTCTTC
clone size: -; V gene: TRBV5-4; D gene: TRBD2; J gene: TRBJ2-2; CDR3 protein: CASSPGTSGTGELFF; CDR3 DNA: TGTGCCAGCAGCCCCGGGACTAGCGGGACCGGGGAGCTGTTTTTT
clone size: few; V gene: TRBV7-2; D gene: TRBD2; J gene: TRBJ2-5; CDR3 protein: CASSLLLAGEETQYF; CDR3 DNA: TGTGCCAGCAGCTTATTGCTAGCGGGGGAAGAGACCCAGTACTTC
clone size: -; V gene: TRBV6-1; D gene: -; J gene: TRBJ2-5; CDR3 protein: CASSGFRDSHNQETQYF; CDR3 DNA: TGTGCCAGCAGTGGGTTCCGGGACTCGCACAACCAAGAGACCCAGTACTTC
clone size: -; V gene: TRBV5-1; D gene: TRBD1; J gene: TRBJ1-4; CDR3 protein: CASSVTQGAATNEKLFF; CDR3 DNA: TGCGCCAGCAGCGTAACACAGGGGGCGGCAACTAATGAAAAACTGTTTTTT
clone size: -; V gene: TRBV14; D gene: -; J gene: TRBJ1-2; CDR3 protein: CASSRIQGNYGYTF; CDR3 DNA: TGTGCCAGCAGCCGAATACAGGGAAACTATGGCTACACCTTC
clone size: -; V gene: TRBV4-1; D gene: -; J gene: TRBJ1-2; CDR3 protein: CASSQGGVEIYGYTF; CDR3 DNA: TGCGCCAGCAGCCAAGGAGGCGTGGAGATCTATGGCTACACCTTC
clone size: -; V gene: TRBV6-5; D gene: TRBD1; J gene: TRBJ1-1; CDR3 protein: CASTRQGRVNTEAFF; CDR3 DNA: TGTGCCAGCACCAGACAGGGGAGAGTGAACACTGAAGCTTTCTTT
clone size: -; V gene: TRBV29-1; D gene: TRBD2; J gene: TRBJ2-5; CDR3 protein: CSVEAFGLAGAQETQYF; CDR3 DNA: TGCAGCGTTGAAGCCTTCGGACTAGCGGGGGCCCAAGAGACCCAGTACTTC
clone size: -; V gene: TRBV15; D gene: -; J gene: TRBJ1-1; CDR3 protein: CATGNTGITEAFF; CDR3 DNA: TGTGCCACGGGGAATACAGGGATTACTGAAGCTTTCTTT
clone size: -; V gene: TRBV4-1; D gene: -; J gene: TRBJ2-1; CDR3 protein: CASSHPRGGEQFF; CDR3 DNA: TGCGCCAGCAGCCACCCAAGGGGAGGCGAGCAGTTCTTC